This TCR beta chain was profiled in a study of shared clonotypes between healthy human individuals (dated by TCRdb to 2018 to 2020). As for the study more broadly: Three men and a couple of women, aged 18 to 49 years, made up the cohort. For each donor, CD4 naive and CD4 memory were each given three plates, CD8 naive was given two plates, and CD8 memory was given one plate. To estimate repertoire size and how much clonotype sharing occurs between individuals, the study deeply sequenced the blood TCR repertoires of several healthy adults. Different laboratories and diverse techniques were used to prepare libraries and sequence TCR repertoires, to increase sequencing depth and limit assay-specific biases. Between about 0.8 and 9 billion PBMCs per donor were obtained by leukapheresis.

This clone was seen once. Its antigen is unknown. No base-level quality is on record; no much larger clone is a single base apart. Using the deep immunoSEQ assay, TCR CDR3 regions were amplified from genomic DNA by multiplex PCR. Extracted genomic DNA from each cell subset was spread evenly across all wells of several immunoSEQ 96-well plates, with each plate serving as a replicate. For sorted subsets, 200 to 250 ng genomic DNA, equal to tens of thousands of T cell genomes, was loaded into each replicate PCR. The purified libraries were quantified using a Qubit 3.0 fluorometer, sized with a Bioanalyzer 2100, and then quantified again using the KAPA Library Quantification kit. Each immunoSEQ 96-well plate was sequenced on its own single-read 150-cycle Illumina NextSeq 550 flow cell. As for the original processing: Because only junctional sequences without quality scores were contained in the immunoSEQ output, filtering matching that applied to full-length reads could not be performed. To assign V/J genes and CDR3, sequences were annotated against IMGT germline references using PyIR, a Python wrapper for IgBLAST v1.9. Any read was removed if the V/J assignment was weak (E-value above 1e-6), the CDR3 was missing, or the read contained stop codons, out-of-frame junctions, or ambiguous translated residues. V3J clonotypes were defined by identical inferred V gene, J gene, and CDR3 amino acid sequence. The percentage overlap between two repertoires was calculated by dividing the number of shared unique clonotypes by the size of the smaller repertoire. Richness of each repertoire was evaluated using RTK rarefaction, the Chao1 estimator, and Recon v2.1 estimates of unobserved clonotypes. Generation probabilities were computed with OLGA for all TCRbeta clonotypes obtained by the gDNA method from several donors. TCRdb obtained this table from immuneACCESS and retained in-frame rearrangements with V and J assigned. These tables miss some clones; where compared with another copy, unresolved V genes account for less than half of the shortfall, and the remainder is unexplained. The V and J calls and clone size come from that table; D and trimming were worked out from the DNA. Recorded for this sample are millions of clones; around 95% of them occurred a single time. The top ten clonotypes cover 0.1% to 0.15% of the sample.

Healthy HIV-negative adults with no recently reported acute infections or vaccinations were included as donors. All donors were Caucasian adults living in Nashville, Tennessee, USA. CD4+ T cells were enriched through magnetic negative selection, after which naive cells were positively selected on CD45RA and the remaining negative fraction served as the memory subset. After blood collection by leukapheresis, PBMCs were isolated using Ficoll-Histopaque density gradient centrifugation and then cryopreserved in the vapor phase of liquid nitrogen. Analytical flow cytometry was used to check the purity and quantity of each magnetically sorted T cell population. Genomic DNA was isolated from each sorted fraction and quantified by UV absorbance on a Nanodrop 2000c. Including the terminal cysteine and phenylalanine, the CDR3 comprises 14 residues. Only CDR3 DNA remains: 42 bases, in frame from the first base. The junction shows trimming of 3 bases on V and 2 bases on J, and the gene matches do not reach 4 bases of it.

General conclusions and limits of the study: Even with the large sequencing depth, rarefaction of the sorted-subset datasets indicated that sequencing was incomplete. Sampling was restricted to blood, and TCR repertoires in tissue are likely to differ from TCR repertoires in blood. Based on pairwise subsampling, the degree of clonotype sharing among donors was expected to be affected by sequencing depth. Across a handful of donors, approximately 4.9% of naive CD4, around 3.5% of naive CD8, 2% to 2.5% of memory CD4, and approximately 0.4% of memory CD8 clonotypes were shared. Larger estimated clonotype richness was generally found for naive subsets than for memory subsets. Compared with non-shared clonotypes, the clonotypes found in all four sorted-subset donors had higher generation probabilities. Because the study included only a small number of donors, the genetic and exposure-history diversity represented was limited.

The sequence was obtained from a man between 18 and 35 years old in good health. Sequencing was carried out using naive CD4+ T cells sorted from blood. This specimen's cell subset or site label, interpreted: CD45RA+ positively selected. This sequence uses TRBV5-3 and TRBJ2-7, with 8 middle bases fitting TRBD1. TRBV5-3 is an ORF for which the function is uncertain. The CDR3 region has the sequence CARSSYRGTYEQYF. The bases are TGTGCCAGAAGCTCTTACAGGGGGACCTACGAGCAGTACTTC.